The clone carrying this TCR beta chain occurred a few times. Its specificity is not known. The sample is drawn from a study of CD8 T cells in ankylosing spondylitis. Study-wide results and limits: Characteristic of ankylosing spondylitis blood, it appeared, was a TCR beta motif comprising several highly homologous variants. Disease-linked clones reportedly concentrated significantly in matched ankylosing spondylitis synovial fluid. Clones that were linked to disease were CD8+ and were relatively rare in peripheral blood. Previously reported in reactive arthritis synovial fluid and blood were some of the motif variants.

Preparation of TCR beta libraries was done by quantitative 5'-RACE with molecular barcodes. TCRdb recomputed calls from the 5' RACE reads with MiXCR, one row per CDR3 protein. The table lists fewer than 500,000 distinct CDR3 sequences, 26% of them singletons. The receptor comes from a male donor with ankylosing spondylitis. The sequencing sample was made of blood, either unsorted or a sorted T cell fraction (not recorded which).

The CDR3 spells CASSDWTGDTGELFF. The CDR3 coding sequence is TGCGCCAGCAGTGATTGGACAGGGGACACCGGGGAGCTGTTTTTT. This rearrangement joins TRBV10-2 to TRBJ2-2, with 9 bases lining up with TRBD1. V was pared by 3 bases and J by 3 bases, with 2 bases of the junction left unmatched. Germline assignment: CDR1 WSHSY and CDR2 SAAADI. The CDR3 contains 15 residues.